This T cell receptor (beta chain) was sequenced during a study of cytomegalovirus exposure and HLA in healthy donors. Study-wide points: In a later analysis, CMV-associated beta chains were mostly HLA-associated, it appeared. In a later analysis, common viral pathogens appeared linked to several of the most significant clusters.

Germline lookup yields CDR1 LNHDA and CDR2 SQIVND (reference sequence). The ends lost 4 bases at V and 6 bases at J; junction bases unmatched: 6. This CDR3 region has 14 residues. For this clone: Its antigen is unidentified.

This PCR relied on a set of 60 Vbeta primers and 13 Jbeta primers. Generated by immunoSEQ multiplex PCR, the TCRdb table keeps only in-frame clones and is missing some. Among more than 85,000 clones listed, just under 70% were seen once. The sequenced sample was PBMCs. The chain recombines TRBV19 with TRBJ1-2; 9 bases are shared with TRBD1. This receptor was obtained from a woman aged 65 to 85 in good health and CMV-seropositive. The CDR3 DNA is TGTGCCAGTAGTAGAGGACAGGGGAGAGATGGCTACACCTTC. Translation gives CASSRGQGRDGYTF.